These 23 T cell receptor beta chains share one sample of origin, sequenced in a study of identical twins. From the 5' RACE reads, TCRdb called clonotypes with MiXCR, one entry per CDR3 protein. The sample holds some 20,000 distinct CDR3 sequences, approximately 71% seen once. The sequencing sample was made of memory (CD45RO+) T cells sorted from blood. All receptors come from a woman aged 18-30 years in good health. This table probably holds off-target reads from a library built for another chain.

The chain couples TRBV6-2 or TRBV6-3 to TRBJ2-1; D is possibly TRBD1 (5 bases). Germline CDR1 reads MNHEY; CDR2 reads SVGEGT. The CDR3 spans 15 residues. Trimming took 0 bases from V and 8 from J, leaving 14 bases between them. This chain's CDR3 is CASSYSGPDWDEQFF. The DNA of the CDR3 is TGTGCCAGCAGTTACTCGGGGCCCGATTGGGATGAGCAGTTCTTC.

The chain uses TRBV10-2 and TRBJ2-1, with 8 nucleotides matching TRBD2. The CDR3 contains 15 residues. Germline V CDR1 and CDR2: WSHSY, SAAADI. The ends lost 2 bases at V and 4 bases at J; junction bases unmatched: 4. The chain's CDR3 is CASSEDSGTYNEQFF. The CDR3 DNA sequence: TGCGCCAGCAGTGAGGATAGCGGGACGTACAATGAGCAGTTCTTC.

A single count supports this clonotype. V usage is TRBV7-3 and J usage is TRBJ2-1; a weak D match, TRBD2 (6 bases). Trimming stripped 2 bases from V and 2 bases from J, with 19 bases between. This CDR3 comprises 18 residues. Germline assignment: CDR1 SGHTA and CDR2 FQGTGA. In DNA, the CDR3 is TGTGCCAGCAGCTTACCAGTTACAGCGGGTTCCACCTACAATGAGCAGTTCTTC. Amino acid sequence: CASSLPVTAGSTYNEQFF.

The V gene is TRBV21-1, the J gene TRBJ2-3; the table's D call, TRBD2, was not checked against the DNA. TRBV21-1 is a pseudogene. There are 19 residues in the CDR3. The DNA for the CDR3 is TGTGCCAGCAGCCTGCAAATGGGGGGACCGCAGTCTGGAACAGATACGCAGTATTTT. Its protein product is CASSLQMGGPQSGTDTQYF.

The chain combines TRBV19 with TRBJ2-1, with TRBD2 identical over 8 bases. CDR1 is LNHDA and CDR2 is SQIVND in the germline V gene (reference sequence). The CDR3 spans 14 residues. Trimming at V came to 2 bases and at J to 7 bases, leaving 4 bases not matched to a gene. CDR3 nucleotides: TGTGCCAGTAGTATAAGGGGACTAGGAAATGAGCAGTTCTTC. Encoded protein: CASSIRGLGNEQFF.

The V and J genes are TRBV5-4 and TRBJ2-7, with 8 bases that match TRBD2. Germline-derived CDR1 and CDR2 are SGHNT and YYREEE (reference sequence). J lost 6 bases, V lost 4 bases, and 12 bases had no gene match. This CDR3 contains 15 residues. CDR3 sequence (DNA): TGTGCCAGCAGCCCGTGGGGAGCGGGAGTCGGCGAGCAGTACTTC. Amino acid sequence: CASSPWGAGVGEQYF.

The chain joins TRBV6-1 to TRBJ2-2, with D unclear. The CDR3 is 14 residues long. Looked up from germline, CDR1 is MNHNS and CDR2 is SASEGT. The germline V and J ends were trimmed by 6 bases and 6 bases, with 14 bases remaining between them. The CDR3 is CASSLPVSAGELFF. The CDR3 DNA reads as TGTGCCAGCAGCCTACCAGTCTCGGCCGGGGAGCTGTTTTTT.

The V gene is TRBV20-1, the J gene TRBJ2-7; the match to TRBD2 covers 9 bases. Looked up from germline, CDR1 is DFQATT and CDR2 is SNEGSKA (reference sequence). With V trimmed by 7 bases and J by 7 bases, 8 bases remained unmatched. The CDR3 is made up of 12 amino acids. This chain's CDR3 is CSGRLAGREQYF. Here the CDR3 DNA reads TGCAGTGGCCGGCTAGCGGGAAGAGAGCAGTACTTC.

The chain combines TRBV11-3 with TRBJ1-1; D ambiguous. V was clipped by 5 bases and J by 5 bases, with 6 bases between them. The CDR3 is 11 amino acids. Germline values: CDR1 SGHNT, CDR2 YENEEA. The CDR3 reads CASSPPTEAFF. The CDR3 region has the DNA TGTGCCAGCAGCCCTCCGACTGAAGCTTTCTTT.

The gene calls are TRBV12-3 or TRBV12-4 and TRBJ2-3, with a weak D call TRBD2 (7 bases). The length of the CDR3 is 13 residues. V lost 7 bases and J 2 bases, leaving 10 bases between the germline ends. CDR3 in amino acids: CASKRDTTDTQYF. In DNA, the CDR3 is TGTGCCAGCAAGCGGGACACCACAGATACGCAGTATTTT.

This clonotype was found once. The CDR3 bases are TGTGCCACCGGGGTCCACGAGCAGTACTTC. It yields the protein CATGVHEQYF. This chain connects TRBV15 to TRBJ2-7; no clear D gene. V lost 8 bases, J lost 5 bases, and 7 bases lay in between. Germline values: CDR1 LNHNV, CDR2 YYDKDF (reference sequence). The CDR3 consists of 10 residues.

This chain joins TRBV7-2 and TRBJ2-3; 13 positions agree with TRBD2. The CDR3 totals 17 residues. Germline values: CDR1 SGHTA, CDR2 FQGNSA. Trimming at V came to 3 bases and at J to 7 bases, leaving 10 bases not matched to a gene. The CDR3 is CASSFGGSGTSGNTQYF. CDR3 nucleotide sequence: TGTGCCAGCAGCTTCGGTGGGTCGGGGACTAGCGGGAATACGCAGTATTTT.

V and J are TRBV11-2 and TRBJ2-7; D gene uncertain. The germline gives CDR1 SGHAT, CDR2 FQNNGV. The CDR3 runs to 13 residues. V gave up 0 bases and J gave up 4 bases, with 7 bases separating them. The CDR3 DNA reads as TGTGCCAGCAGCTTAGAAGATTTTTACGAGCAGTACTTC. Translated, it gives CASSLEDFYEQYF.

The gene calls are TRBV4-3 and TRBJ2-3; TRBD2 might be the D (6 bases). The V and J ends lost 1 base and 2 bases respectively, with 16 bases between them. CDR1 and CDR2 (germline): LGHNA, YSLEER. The CDR3 contains 17 residues. CDR3 sequence (DNA): TGCGCCAGCAGCCAAGGTGGTGGTAGCGGAACCACAGATACGCAGTATTTT. It codes for CASSQGGGSGTTDTQYF.

The V call is TRBV4-3, the J call TRBJ2-7; 9 bases line up with TRBD1. The germline V gene has CDR1 LGHNA and CDR2 YSLEER. The CDR3 is 15 residues long. V dropped 2 bases and J dropped 3; count of bases not matched to a gene: 5. The CDR3 spells CASSQPGQGYYEQYF. The CDR3 DNA reads TGCGCCAGCAGCCAACCGGGACAGGGTTACTACGAGCAGTACTTC.

The chain uses TRBV5-1 and TRBJ2-3; possibly TRBD1 for D (5 bases). The CDR3 spans 15 residues. Per the germline V gene, CDR1 is SGHRS and CDR2 is YFSETQ. Deletions cut 7 bases from V and 0 bases from J, with 15 bases between. CDR3 coding DNA: TGCGCCAGCGGGGAACAGGTTTCTAGCACAGATACGCAGTATTTT. It codes for CASGEQVSSTDTQYF.

The CDR3 sequence: CASRLLTGHNTEAFF. The CDR3 coding sequence is TGTGCCAGCAGGCTCCTTACGGGACATAACACTGAAGCTTTCTTT. This rearrangement joins TRBV11-2 to TRBJ1-1; a weak D match, TRBD1 (6 bases). The CDR3 has 15 residues. The germline CDR1 and CDR2 sequences are SGHAT and FQNNGV. The V gene lost 6 bases and the J gene lost 2 bases, with 16 bases spanning the gap. Full variable domain (rest looked up from reference TRBV11-2 and TRBJ1-1): EAGVAQSPRYKIIEKRQSVAFWCNPISGHATLYWYQQILGQGPKLLIQFQNNGVVDDSQLPKDRFSAERLKGVDSTLKIQPAKLEDSAVYLCASRLLTGHNTEAFFGQGTRLTVV.

Written as DNA, the CDR3 is TGCGCCAGCAGTTCACCGGACAGGGGAAATGAAAAACTGTTTTTT. This gives the protein CASSSPDRGNEKLFF. The chain has TRBV5-1 and TRBJ1-4, with TRBD1 matching over 9 bases. After removal of 5 bases from V and 5 bases from J, the junction contained 7 bases not matched to a gene. The CDR3 extends over 15 amino acids. Germline V gene sequence: CDR1 SGHRS, CDR2 YFSETQ.

This clonotype was detected only once. This chain uses TRBV15 with TRBJ2-1, with D perhaps TRBD1 (5 bases). The CDR3 is 15 amino acids. The ends were cut back, 1 base at V and 1 base at J, with 8 bases in the middle. Germline V lookup: CDR1 LNHNV, CDR2 YYDKDF (reference sequence). The CDR3 loop is CATSRVQESYNEQFF. CDR3 nucleotide sequence: TGTGCCACCAGCAGAGTACAGGAGTCCTACAATGAGCAGTTCTTC. The variable domain in full, completed from reference TRBV15 and TRBJ2-1, reads DAMVIQNPRYQVTQFGKPVTLSCSQTLNHNVMYWYQQKSSQAPKLLFHYYDKDFNNEADTPDNFQSRRPNTSFCFLDIRSPGLGDTAMYLCATSRVQESYNEQFFGPGTRLTVL.

The chain is built from TRBV15 and TRBJ1-3; D unclear. The CDR3 sequence is 15 residues long. The germline gives CDR1 LNHNV, CDR2 YYDKDF (reference sequence). Between the trimmed V and J ends, which lost 1 base and 0 bases, there was a span of 7 bases. CDR3 DNA sequence: TGTGCCACCAGCAGAGTCGGTTACTCTGGAAACACCATATATTTT. Protein: CATSRVGYSGNTIYF.

This rearrangement joins TRBV20-1 to TRBJ2-3; D not certain. This CDR3 contains 12 residues. Germline loops: CDR1 DFQATT, CDR2 SNEGSKA (reference sequence). V lost 5 bases and J lost 2, with 8 bases in between. The CDR3 region is CSAQDLTDTQYF. In DNA, the CDR3 is TGCAGTGCTCAGGACCTCACAGATACGCAGTATTTT.

The chain joins TRBV27 to TRBJ1-5, with 7 bases aligning to TRBD1. The CDR3 consists of 14 residues. Germline V gene data show CDR1 as MNHEY and CDR2 as SMNVEV (reference sequence). The ends lost 4 bases at V and 7 bases at J; junction bases unmatched: 7. CDR3 in DNA: TGTGCCAGCAGTTCTAGACAGGGCGGACAGCCCCAGCATTTT. Translation: CASSSRQGGQPQHF.

The table lists this clonotype with a count of one. The chain joins TRBV5-6 to TRBJ2-2; 7 bases are a match to TRBD2. Germline lookup yields CDR1 SGHDT and CDR2 YYEEEE. This CDR3 comprises 16 residues. Losses at the gene ends were 1 base for V and 2 bases for J; bases not matched to a gene: 5. The DNA for the CDR3 is TGTGCCAGCAGCTTGAGGTCTAGCGGCAACACCGGGGAGCTGTTTTTT. Its protein is CASSLRSSGNTGELFF.